The clone carrying this T cell receptor beta chain was recorded a few times. The CDR3 has 17 residues. CDR1 and CDR2 from the germline V gene are SGHVS and FQNEAQ. Deletions cut 5 bases from V and 0 bases from J, with 17 bases between. TCRdb itself ran the 5' RACE reads through MiXCR, one entry per CDR3 protein. The top ten hold 8% to 10% of the sample, which has some 330,000 distinct CDR3 sequences, roughly 9% seen once. This record belongs to a study of identical twins. The chain joins TRBV7-8 to TRBJ2-1, with D perhaps matching TRBD1 (6 bases). The TCR originated in a woman aged 45-60 years in good health. Sequenced input: naive T cells sorted from blood. The CDR3 DNA reads TGTGCCAGCAGCCCAGGGGCTAGCCGATCCTCCTACAATGAGCAGTTCTTC. Translating gives CASSPGASRSSYNEQFF.